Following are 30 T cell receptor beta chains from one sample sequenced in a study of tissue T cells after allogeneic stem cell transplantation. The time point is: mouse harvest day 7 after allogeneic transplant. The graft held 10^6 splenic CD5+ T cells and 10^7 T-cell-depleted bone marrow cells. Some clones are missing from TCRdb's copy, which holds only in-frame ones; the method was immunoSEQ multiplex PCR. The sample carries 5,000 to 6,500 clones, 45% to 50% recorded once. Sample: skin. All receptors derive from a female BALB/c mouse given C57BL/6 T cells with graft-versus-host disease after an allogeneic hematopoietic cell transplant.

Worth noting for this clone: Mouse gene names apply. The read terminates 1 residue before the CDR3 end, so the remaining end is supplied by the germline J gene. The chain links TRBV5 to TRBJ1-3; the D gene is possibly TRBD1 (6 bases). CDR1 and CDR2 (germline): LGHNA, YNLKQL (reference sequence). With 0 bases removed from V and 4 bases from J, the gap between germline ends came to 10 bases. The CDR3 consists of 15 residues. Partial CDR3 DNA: TGTGCCAGCAGCCAAGAAAACAGGGACGGAAATACGCTCTAT. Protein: CASSQENRDGNTLY. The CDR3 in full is CASSQENRDGNTLYF.

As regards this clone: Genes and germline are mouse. Incomplete CDR3 DNA: TGTGCCAGCAGCCAAGACAGGGGTTCAGAAACGCTGTAT. It translates to CASSQDRGSETLY. The entire CDR3 protein is CASSQDRGSETLYF. The chain couples TRBV5 to TRBJ2-3; a weak D match, TRBD1 (6 bases). The sequenced fragment ends 1 residue before the CDR3 boundary, so the rest is inferred from the germline J gene. V lost 0 bases, J lost 4 bases, and 8 bases lay in between. Per the germline V gene, CDR1 is LGHNA and CDR2 is YNLKQL (reference sequence). The CDR3 is made up of 14 amino acids.

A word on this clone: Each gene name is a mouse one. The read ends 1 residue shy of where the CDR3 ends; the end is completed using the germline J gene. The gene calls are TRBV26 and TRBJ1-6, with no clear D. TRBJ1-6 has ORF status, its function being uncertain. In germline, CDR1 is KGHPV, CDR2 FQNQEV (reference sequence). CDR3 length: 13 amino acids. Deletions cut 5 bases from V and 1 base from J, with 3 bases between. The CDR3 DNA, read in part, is TGTGCCAGCAGTGGCTCCTATAATTCGCCCCTCTAC. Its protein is CASSGSYNSPLY. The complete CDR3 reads CASSGSYNSPLYF.

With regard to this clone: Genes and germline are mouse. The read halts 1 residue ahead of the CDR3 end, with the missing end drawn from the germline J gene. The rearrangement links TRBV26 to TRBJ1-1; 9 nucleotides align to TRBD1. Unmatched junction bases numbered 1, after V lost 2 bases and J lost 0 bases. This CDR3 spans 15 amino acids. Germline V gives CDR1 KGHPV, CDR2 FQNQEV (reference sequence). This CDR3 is CASSLRDRANTEVFF. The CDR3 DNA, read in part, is TGTGCCAGCAGTCTGAGGGACAGGGCAAACACAGAAGTCTTC.

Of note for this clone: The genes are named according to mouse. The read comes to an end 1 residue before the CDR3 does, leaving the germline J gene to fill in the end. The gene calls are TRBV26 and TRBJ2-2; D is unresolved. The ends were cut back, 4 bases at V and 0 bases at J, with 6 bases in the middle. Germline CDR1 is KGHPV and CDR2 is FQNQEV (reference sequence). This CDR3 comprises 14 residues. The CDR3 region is CASSPQTNTGQLYF. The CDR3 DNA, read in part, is TGTGCCAGCAGTCCCCAGACAAACACCGGGCAGCTCTAC.

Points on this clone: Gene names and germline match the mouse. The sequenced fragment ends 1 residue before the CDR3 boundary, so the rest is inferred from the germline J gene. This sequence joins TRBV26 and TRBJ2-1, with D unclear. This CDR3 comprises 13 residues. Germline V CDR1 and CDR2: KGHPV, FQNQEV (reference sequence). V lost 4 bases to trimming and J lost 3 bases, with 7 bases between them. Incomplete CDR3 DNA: TGTGCCAGCAGTCCAGTACTCTATGCTGAGCAGTTC. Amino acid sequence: CASSPVLYAEQF. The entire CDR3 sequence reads CASSPVLYAEQFF.

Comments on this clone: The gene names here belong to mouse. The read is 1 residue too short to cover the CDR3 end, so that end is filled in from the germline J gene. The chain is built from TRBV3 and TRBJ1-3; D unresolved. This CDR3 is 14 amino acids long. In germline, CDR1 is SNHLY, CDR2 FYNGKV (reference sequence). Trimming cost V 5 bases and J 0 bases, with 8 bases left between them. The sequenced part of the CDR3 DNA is TGTGCCAGCAGCGTACAGAATTCTGGAAATACGCTCTAT. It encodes CASSVQNSGNTLY. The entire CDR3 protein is CASSVQNSGNTLYF.

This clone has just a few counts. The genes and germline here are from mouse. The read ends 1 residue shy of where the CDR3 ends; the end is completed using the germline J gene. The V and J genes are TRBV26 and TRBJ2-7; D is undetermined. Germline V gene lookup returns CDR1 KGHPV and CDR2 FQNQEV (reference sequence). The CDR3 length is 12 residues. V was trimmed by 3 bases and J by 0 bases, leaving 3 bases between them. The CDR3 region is CASSLSSYEQYF. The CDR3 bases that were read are TGTGCCAGCAGTCTCAGCTCCTATGAACAGTAC.

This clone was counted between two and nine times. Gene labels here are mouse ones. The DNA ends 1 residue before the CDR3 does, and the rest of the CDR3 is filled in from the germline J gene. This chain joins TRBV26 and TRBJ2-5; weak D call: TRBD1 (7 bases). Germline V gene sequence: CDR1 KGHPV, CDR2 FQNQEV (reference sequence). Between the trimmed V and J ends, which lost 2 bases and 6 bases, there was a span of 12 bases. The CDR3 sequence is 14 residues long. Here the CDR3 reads CASSLRGGGDTQYF. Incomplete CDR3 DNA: TGTGCCAGCAGTCTGAGAGGGGGCGGGGACACCCAGTAC.

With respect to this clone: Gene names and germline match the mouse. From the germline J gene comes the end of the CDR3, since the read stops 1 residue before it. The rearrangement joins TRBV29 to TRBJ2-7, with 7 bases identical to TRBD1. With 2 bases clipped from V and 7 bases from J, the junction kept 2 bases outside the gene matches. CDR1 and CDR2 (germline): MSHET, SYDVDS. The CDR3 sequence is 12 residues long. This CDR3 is CASSLIRGEQYF. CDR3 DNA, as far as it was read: TGTGCTAGCAGTTTAATCAGGGGGGAACAGTAC. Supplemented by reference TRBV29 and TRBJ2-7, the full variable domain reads DMKVTQMPRYLIKRMGENVLLECGQDMSHETMYWYRQDPGLGLQLIYISYDVDSNSEGDIPKGYRVSRKKREHFSLILDSAKTNQTSVYFCASSLIRGEQYFGPGTRLTVL.

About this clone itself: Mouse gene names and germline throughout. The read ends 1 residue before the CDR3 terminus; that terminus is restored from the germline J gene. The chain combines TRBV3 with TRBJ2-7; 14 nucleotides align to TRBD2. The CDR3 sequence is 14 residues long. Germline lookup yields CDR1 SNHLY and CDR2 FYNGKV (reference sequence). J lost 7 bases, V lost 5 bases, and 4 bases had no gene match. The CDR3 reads CASSAGLGGLEQYF. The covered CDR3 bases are TGTGCCAGCAGCGCGGGACTGGGGGGGCTGGAACAGTAC. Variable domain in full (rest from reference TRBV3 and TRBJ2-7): GPKVLQIPSHQIIDMGQMVTLNCDPVSNHLYFYWYKQILGQQMEFLVNFYNGKVMEKSKLFKDQFSVERPDGSYFTLKIQPTALEDSAVYFCASSAGLGGLEQYFGPGTRLTVL.

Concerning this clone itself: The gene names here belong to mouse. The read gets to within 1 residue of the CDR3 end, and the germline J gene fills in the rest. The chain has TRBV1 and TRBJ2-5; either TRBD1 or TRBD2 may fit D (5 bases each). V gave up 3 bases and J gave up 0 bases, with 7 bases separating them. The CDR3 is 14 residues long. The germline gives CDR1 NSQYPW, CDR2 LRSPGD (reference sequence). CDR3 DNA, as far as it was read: TGCACCTGCAGTGCTGGGGCTAACCAAGACACCCAGTAC. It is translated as CTCSAGANQDTQY. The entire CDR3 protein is CTCSAGANQDTQYF. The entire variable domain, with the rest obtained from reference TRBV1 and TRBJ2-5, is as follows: VTLLEQNPRWRLVPRGQAVNLRCILKNSQYPWMSWYQQDLQKQLQWLFTLRSPGDKEVKSLPGADYLATRVTDTELRLQVANMSQGRTLYCTCSAGANQDTQYFGPGTRLLVL.

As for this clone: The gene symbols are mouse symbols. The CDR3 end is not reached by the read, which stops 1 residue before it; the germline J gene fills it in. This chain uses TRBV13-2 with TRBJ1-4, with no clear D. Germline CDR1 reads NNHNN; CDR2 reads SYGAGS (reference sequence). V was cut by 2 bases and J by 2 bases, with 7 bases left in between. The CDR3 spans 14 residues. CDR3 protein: CASGEGQSNERLFF. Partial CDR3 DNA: TGTGCCAGCGGTGAAGGGCAGTCCAACGAAAGATTATTT.

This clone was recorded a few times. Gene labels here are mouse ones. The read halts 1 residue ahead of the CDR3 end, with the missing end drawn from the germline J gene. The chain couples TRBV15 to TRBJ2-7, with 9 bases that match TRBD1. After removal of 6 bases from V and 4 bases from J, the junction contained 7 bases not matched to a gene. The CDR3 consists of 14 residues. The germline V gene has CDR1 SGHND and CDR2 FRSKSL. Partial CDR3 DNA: TGTGCCAGCAGATCCGGGACAGGGACTTATGAACAGTAC. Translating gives CASRSGTGTYEQY. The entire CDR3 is CASRSGTGTYEQYF.

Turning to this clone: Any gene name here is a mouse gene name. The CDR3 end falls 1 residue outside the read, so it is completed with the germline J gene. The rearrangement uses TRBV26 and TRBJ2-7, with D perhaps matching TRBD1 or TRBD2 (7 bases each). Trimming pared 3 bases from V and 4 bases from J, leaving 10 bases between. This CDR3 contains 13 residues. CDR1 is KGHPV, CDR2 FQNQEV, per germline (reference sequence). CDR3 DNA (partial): TGTGCCAGCAGTCTCCAGGGGGGGTATGAACAGTAC. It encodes CASSLQGGYEQY. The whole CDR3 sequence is CASSLQGGYEQYF.

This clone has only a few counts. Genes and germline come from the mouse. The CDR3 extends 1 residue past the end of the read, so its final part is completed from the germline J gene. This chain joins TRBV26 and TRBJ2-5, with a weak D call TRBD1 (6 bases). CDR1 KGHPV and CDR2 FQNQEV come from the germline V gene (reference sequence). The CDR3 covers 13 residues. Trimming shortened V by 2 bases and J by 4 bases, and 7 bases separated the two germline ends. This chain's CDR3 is CASSLRTEDTQYF. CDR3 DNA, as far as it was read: TGTGCCAGCAGTCTGCGGACAGAAGACACCCAGTAC.

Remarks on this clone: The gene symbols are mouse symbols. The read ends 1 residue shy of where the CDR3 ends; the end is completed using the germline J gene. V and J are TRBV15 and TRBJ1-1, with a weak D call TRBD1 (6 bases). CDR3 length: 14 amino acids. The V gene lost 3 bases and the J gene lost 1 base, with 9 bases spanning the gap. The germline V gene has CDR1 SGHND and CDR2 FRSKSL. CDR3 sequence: CASSFDRKNTEVFF. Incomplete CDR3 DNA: TGTGCCAGCAGTTTCGACAGGAAAAACACAGAAGTCTTC.

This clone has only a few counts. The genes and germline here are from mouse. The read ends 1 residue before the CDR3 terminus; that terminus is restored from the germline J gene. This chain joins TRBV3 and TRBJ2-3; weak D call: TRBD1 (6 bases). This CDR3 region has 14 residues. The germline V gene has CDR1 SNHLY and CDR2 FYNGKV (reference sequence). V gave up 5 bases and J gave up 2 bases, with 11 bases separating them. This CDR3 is CASSPRGNAETLYF. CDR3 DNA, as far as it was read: TGTGCCAGCAGCCCCAGGGGAAATGCAGAAACGCTGTAT.

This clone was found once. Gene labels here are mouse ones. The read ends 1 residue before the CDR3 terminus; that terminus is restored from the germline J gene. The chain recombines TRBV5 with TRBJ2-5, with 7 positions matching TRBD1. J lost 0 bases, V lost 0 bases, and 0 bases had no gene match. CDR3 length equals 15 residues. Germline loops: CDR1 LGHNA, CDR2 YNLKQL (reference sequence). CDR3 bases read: TGTGCCAGCAGCCAAGACAGGGGGAACCAAGACACCCAGTAC. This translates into CASSQDRGNQDTQY. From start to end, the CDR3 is CASSQDRGNQDTQYF.

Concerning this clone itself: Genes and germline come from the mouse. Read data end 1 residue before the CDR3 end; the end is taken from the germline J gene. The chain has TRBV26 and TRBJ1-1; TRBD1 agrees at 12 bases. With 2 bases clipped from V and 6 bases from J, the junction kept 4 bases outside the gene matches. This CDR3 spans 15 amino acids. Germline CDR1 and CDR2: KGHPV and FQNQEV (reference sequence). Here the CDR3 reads CASSLGTGGVAEVFF. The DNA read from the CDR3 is TGTGCCAGCAGTCTGGGGACAGGGGGCGTCGCAGAAGTCTTC.

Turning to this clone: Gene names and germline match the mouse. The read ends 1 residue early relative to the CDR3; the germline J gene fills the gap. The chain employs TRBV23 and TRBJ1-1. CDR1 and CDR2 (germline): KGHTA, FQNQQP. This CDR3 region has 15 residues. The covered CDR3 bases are TGCTCCAGCAGTCAATCTGGGGGGTTTGGGACAGAAGTCTTC. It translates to CSSSQSGGFGTEVF. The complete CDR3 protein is CSSSQSGGFGTEVFF. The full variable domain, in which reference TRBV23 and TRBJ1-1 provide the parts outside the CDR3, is DAAVTQKPRYLIKMKGQEAEMKCIPEKGHTAVFWYQQKQSKELKFLIYFQNQQPLDQIDMVKERFSAVCPSSSLCSLGIRTCEAEDSALYLCSSSQSGGFGTEVFFGKGTRLTVV.

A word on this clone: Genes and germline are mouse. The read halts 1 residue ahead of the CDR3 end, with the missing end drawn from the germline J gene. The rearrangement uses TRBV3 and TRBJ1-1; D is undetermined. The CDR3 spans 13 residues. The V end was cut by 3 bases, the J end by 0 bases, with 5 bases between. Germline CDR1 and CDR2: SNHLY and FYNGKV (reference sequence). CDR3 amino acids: CASSFDANTEVFF. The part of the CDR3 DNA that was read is TGTGCCAGCAGCTTTGACGCAAACACAGAAGTCTTC.

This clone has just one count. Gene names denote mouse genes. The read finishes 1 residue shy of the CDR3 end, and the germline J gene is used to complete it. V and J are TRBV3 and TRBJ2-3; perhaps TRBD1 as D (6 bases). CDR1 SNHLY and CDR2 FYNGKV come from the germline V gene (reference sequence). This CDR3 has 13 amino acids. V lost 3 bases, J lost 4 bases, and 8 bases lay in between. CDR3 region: CASSFQGSETLYF. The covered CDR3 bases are TGTGCCAGCAGCTTCCAGGGGTCAGAAACGCTGTAT.

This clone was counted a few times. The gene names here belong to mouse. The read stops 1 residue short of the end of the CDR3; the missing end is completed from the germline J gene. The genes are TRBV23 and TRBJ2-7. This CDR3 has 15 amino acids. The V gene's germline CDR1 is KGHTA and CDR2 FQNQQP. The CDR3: CSSSPRSGSSYEQYF. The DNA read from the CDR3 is TGCTCCAGCAGTCCCCGGTCGGGGAGCTCCTATGAACAGTAC.

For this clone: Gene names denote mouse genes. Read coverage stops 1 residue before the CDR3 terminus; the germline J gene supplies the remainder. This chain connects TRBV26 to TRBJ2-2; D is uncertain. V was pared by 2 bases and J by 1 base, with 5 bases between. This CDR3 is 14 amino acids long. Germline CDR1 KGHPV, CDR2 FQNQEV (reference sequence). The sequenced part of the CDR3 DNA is TGTGCCAGCAGTCTGGGCAGAAACACCGGGCAGCTCTAC. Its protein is CASSLGRNTGQLY. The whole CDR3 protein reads CASSLGRNTGQLYF.

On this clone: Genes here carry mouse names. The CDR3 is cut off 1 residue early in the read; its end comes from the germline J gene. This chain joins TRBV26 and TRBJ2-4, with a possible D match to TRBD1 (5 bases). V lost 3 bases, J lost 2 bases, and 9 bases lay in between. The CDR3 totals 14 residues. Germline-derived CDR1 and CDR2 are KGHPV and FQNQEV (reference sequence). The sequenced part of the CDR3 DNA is TGTGCCAGCAGTCTCCGACAGAATCAAAACACCTTGTAC. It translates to CASSLRQNQNTLY. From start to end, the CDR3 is CASSLRQNQNTLYF. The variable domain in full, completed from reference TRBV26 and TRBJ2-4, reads NSKVIQTPRYLVKGQGQKAKMRCIPEKGHPVVFWYQQNKNNEFKFLINFQNQEVLQQIDMTEKRFSAECPSNSPCSLEIQSSEAGDSALYLCASSLRQNQNTLYFGAGTRLSVL.

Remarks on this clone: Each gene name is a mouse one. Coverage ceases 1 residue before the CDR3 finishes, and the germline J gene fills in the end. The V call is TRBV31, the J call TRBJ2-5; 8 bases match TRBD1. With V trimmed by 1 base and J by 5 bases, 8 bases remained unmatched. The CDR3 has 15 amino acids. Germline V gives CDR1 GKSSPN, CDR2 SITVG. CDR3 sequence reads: CAWSPGAGGADTQYF. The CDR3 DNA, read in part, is TGTGCCTGGAGTCCGGGGGCAGGGGGCGCAGACACCCAGTAC.

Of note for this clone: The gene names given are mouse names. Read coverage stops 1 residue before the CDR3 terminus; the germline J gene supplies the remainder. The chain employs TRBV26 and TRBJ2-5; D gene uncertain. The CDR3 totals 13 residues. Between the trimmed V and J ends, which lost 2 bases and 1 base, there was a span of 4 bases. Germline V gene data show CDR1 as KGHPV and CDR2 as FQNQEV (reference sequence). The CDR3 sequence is CASSLRHQDTQYF. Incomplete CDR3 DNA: TGTGCCAGCAGTCTGAGGCACCAAGACACCCAGTAC.

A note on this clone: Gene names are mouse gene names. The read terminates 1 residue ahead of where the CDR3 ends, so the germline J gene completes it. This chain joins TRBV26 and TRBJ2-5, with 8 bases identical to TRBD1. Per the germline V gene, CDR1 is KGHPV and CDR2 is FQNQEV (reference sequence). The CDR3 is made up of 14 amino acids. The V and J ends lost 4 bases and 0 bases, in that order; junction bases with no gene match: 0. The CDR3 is CASSRTGNQDTQYF. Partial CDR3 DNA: TGTGCCAGCAGTCGGACAGGGAACCAAGACACCCAGTAC.

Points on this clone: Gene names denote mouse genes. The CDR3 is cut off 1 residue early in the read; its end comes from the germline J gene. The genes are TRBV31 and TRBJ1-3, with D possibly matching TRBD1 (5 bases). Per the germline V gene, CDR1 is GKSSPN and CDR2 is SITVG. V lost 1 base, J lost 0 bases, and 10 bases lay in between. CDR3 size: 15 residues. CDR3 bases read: TGTGCCTGGAGTCGGGGCAGAAATTCTGGAAATACGCTCTAT. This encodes CAWSRGRNSGNTLY. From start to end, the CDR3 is CAWSRGRNSGNTLYF. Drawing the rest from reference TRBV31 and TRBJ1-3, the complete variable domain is AQTIHQWPVAEIKAVGSPLSLGCTIKGKSSPNLYWYWQATGGTLQQLFYSITVGQVESVVQLNLSASRPKDDQFILSTEKLLLSHSGFYLCAWSRGRNSGNTLYFGEGSRLIVV.